A single sample is the source of the 22 T cell receptor beta chains below, sequenced in a study of shared clonotypes between healthy human individuals. Produced via immunoSEQ multiplex PCR; TCRdb's table is partial and in-frame only. The data hold under 1 million clones, with just over 95% observed a single time. CD8 cells classed as naive were CD45RO-negative and positively selected for CCR7, excluding terminally differentiated effector memory CD45RA+ cells. The sample was naive CD8+ T cells sorted from blood. The receptors shown here come from a man aged 25 to 40 in good health.

The chain recombines TRBV7-9 with TRBJ1-3; possible D gene TRBD1, 5 bases. CDR1 and CDR2 from the germline V gene are SEHNR and FQNEAQ (reference sequence). The CDR3 spans 13 residues. V was clipped by 4 bases and J by 2 bases, with 6 bases between them. The DNA of the CDR3 is TGTGCCAGCAGCTCGACAGCTGGAAACACCATATATTTT. This gives the protein CASSSTAGNTIYF.

This clone was seen just once. This chain connects TRBV27 to TRBJ2-5; TRBD1 is a possible D gene (7 bases). This CDR3 spans 14 amino acids. Germline CDR1 is MNHEY and CDR2 is SMNVEV (reference sequence). The germline V and J ends were trimmed by 5 bases and 4 bases, with 14 bases remaining between them. CDR3 amino acids: CASSVGGGVETQYF. DNA for the CDR3: TGTGCCAGCAGTGTTGGAGGGGGCGTAGAGACCCAGTACTTC.

The chain combines TRBV6-5 with TRBJ2-3, with D maybe TRBD2 (5 bases). V dropped 4 bases and J dropped 14 bases, with 16 bases sitting between them. The germline gives CDR1 MNHEY, CDR2 SVGAGI. The CDR3 length is 12 residues. The CDR3: CASSLNGGRAYF. DNA for the CDR3: TGTGCCAGCAGTTTGAACGGAGGCCGGGCGTATTTT.

The chain combines TRBV19 with TRBJ2-2, with 7 bases that match TRBD2. Losses at the gene ends were 6 bases for V and 5 bases for J; bases not matched to a gene: 15. This CDR3 contains 17 residues. Germline CDR1 is LNHDA and CDR2 is SQIVND (reference sequence). In DNA, the CDR3 is TGTGCCAGTAGAGAACTAGCGCCAGGAGGATATACCGGGGAGCTGTTTTTT. Translation gives CASRELAPGGYTGELFF.

The chain links TRBV7-6 to TRBJ2-3; TRBD2 matches at 8 bases. Trimming took 5 bases from V and 2 from J; bases not matched to a gene: 6. CDR1 is SGHVS, CDR2 FNYEAQ, per germline. The CDR3 totals 15 residues. The CDR3 is CASSLTAGATDTQYF. CDR3 DNA: TGTGCCAGCAGCCTTACAGCGGGAGCCACAGATACGCAGTATTTT. Full variable domain (missing parts from reference TRBV7-6 and TRBJ2-3): GAGVSQSPRYKVTKRGQDVALRCDPISGHVSLYWYRQALGQGPEFLTYFNYEAQQDKSGLPNDRFSAERPEGSISTLTIQRTEQRDSAMYRCASSLTAGATDTQYFGPGTRLTVL.

V usage is TRBV9 and J usage is TRBJ2-1; 9 bases map to TRBD2. Per germline, CDR1 SGDLS and CDR2 YYNGEE. V gave up 0 bases and J gave up 8 bases; unmatched junction bases: 9. The CDR3 loop spans 16 amino acids. As DNA, the CDR3 is TGTGCCAGCAGCGTAGGGCCCCTAGCGGGGAGCTATGAGCAGTTCTTC. The encoded protein is CASSVGPLAGSYEQFF.

The genes are TRBV30 and TRBJ1-1; D is possibly TRBD1 (6 bases). The CDR3 length is 15 residues. Per germline, CDR1 GTSNPN and CDR2 SVGIG (reference sequence). The germline V and J ends were trimmed by 3 bases and 0 bases, with 14 bases remaining between them. The CDR3, as DNA: TGTGCCTGGAGACGAGAGGACAGCCTGAACACTGAAGCTTTCTTT. Translating gives CAWRREDSLNTEAFF.

This rearrangement joins TRBV5-6 to TRBJ2-3; tentative D call: TRBD2 (6 bases). Trimming left V 4 bases short and J 5 bases short, with 17 bases between. Germline V lookup: CDR1 SGHDT, CDR2 YYEEEE. The CDR3 runs 15 residues. The CDR3 loop reads CASSQDGGRVDTQYF. CDR3 DNA sequence: TGTGCCAGCAGCCAGGATGGGGGGAGAGTAGATACGCAGTATTTT.

The chain couples TRBV4-1 to TRBJ2-7; D not resolved. The CDR3 is 16 amino acids. With 0 bases removed from V and 5 bases from J, the gap between germline ends came to 17 bases. Germline values: CDR1 MGHRA, CDR2 YSYEKL. CDR3 coding DNA: TGCGCCAGCAGCCAAGATCCGGGTTTAGGGTCCCACGAGCAGTACTTC. Translated: CASSQDPGLGSHEQYF.

V is TRBV6-6 and J is TRBJ1-1; D is possibly TRBD1 (5 bases). Between the trimmed V and J ends, which lost 1 base and 3 bases, there was a span of 9 bases. The CDR3 is 14 amino acids. From germline, CDR1 is MNHNY and CDR2 SVGAGI (reference sequence). This CDR3 reads CASSYFQGDTEAFF. CDR3 bases: TGTGCCAGCAGTTACTTTCAGGGAGACACTGAAGCTTTCTTT.

The V call is TRBV9, the J call TRBJ2-1, with D possibly called TRBD1 or TRBD2 (5 bases each). V was shortened by 3 bases and J by 5 bases, with 15 bases between the two germline ends. The CDR3 runs to 15 residues. CDR1 SGDLS and CDR2 YYNGEE come from the germline V gene. The CDR3 reads CASSASGTGHNEQFF. DNA for the CDR3: TGTGCCAGCAGCGCCTCCGGGACGGGACACAATGAGCAGTTCTTC.

The chain carries TRBV5-5 and TRBJ2-3; the match to TRBD2 covers 8 bases. Trimming at V came to 6 bases and at J to 4 bases, leaving 10 bases not matched to a gene. Germline CDR1 is SGHKS and CDR2 is YYEKEE (reference sequence). The CDR3 consists of 15 residues. CDR3 in amino acids: CASTPPGGVADTQYF. The CDR3 DNA is TGTGCCAGCACCCCTCCCGGGGGGGTGGCAGATACGCAGTATTTT.

The chain links TRBV4-2 to TRBJ1-1, with 8 bases lining up with TRBD1. Germline lookup yields CDR1 LGHNA and CDR2 YNFKEQ. There are 16 residues in the CDR3. J was trimmed by 0 bases and V by 4 bases; bases with no gene match: 7. The CDR3 sequence: CASSPDRVRLNTEAFF. The CDR3, as DNA: TGTGCCAGCAGCCCGGACAGGGTTCGGCTGAACACTGAAGCTTTCTTT.

This chain joins TRBV5-1 and TRBJ2-1; the match to TRBD2 covers 10 bases. This CDR3 has 16 residues. Germline V gene lookup returns CDR1 SGHRS and CDR2 YFSETQ. V shed 0 bases and J 2 bases; nucleotides not matched to a gene: 2. The CDR3 protein is CASSLGLAGTYNEQFF. Written as DNA, the CDR3 is TGCGCCAGCAGCTTGGGACTAGCGGGCACCTACAATGAGCAGTTCTTC.

V and J are TRBV21-1 and TRBJ1-5; the DNA was not compared with TRBD1, the D call given in the table. TRBV21-1 is recorded as a pseudogene. CDR3 length: 16 amino acids. This CDR3 is CASSAQGTGENQPQHF. The DNA of the CDR3 is TGTGCCAGCAGCGCCCAGGGGACAGGCGAAAATCAGCCCCAGCATTTT.

The CDR3 nucleotides read TGTGCCAGCACCTCCGGGGGCCACTACGAGCAGTACTTC. Translation: CASTSGGHYEQYF. The rearrangement joins TRBV28 to TRBJ2-7, with D tentatively TRBD1 or TRBD2 (6 bases each). The V gene's germline CDR1 is MDHEN and CDR2 SYDVKM. CDR3 length equals 13 residues. Trimming shortened V by 7 bases and J by 3 bases, and 13 bases separated the two germline ends.

Written as DNA, the CDR3 is TGTGCCAGCAGTCCGAACGGAAACGACGAGCAGTACTTC. Protein: CASSPNGNDEQYF. V usage is TRBV28 and J usage is TRBJ2-7; D is uncertain. The germline CDR1 and CDR2 sequences are MDHEN and SYDVKM. The length of the CDR3 is 13 residues. Trimming cost V 5 bases and J 5 bases, with 13 bases left between them.

This chain joins TRBV9 and TRBJ2-6; 12 bases agree with TRBD1. The V and J ends lost 1 base and 4 bases, in that order; junction bases with no gene match: 3. The CDR3 consists of 17 residues. The germline gives CDR1 SGDLS, CDR2 YYNGEE. The CDR3 DNA is TGTGCCAGCAGCGTACGGGACAGGGGGCTCGGGGCCAACGTCCTGACTTTC. Its protein is CASSVRDRGLGANVLTF.

The genes are TRBV4-1 and TRBJ2-7, with 10 bases fitting TRBD1. Germline loops: CDR1 MGHRA, CDR2 YSYEKL. CDR3 length equals 18 residues. The junction had 11 bases not matched to a gene; V was cut back by 0 bases and J by 3 bases. This CDR3 is CASSQDEERTGGFYEQYF. CDR3 nucleotides: TGCGCCAGCAGCCAAGATGAAGAACGGACAGGGGGTTTCTACGAGCAGTACTTC.

J is TRBJ1-4 and V is TRBV4-3; 8 bases agree with TRBD1. This CDR3 region has 15 residues. Per germline, CDR1 LGHNA and CDR2 YSLEER. J gave up 3 bases and V 2 bases, and 2 bases lay outside the gene matches. CDR3 bases: TGCGCCAGCAGCCAAACACAGGGGGCTAATGAAAAACTGTTTTTT. Translating it yields CASSQTQGANEKLFF.

V usage is TRBV27 and J usage is TRBJ2-1; tentative D call: TRBD2 (6 bases). The CDR3 length is 14 residues. V lost 6 bases, J lost 6 bases, and 15 bases lay in between. Germline CDR1 is MNHEY and CDR2 is SMNVEV (reference sequence). The CDR3 protein is CASSFGGLGNEQFF. Here the CDR3 DNA reads TGTGCCAGCAGCTTTGGGGGGTTAGGCAATGAGCAGTTCTTC.

The rearrangement joins TRBV27 to TRBJ2-1; unclear D gene. Between the trimmed V and J ends, which lost 2 bases and 4 bases, there was a span of 6 bases. The CDR3 is 13 residues long. Germline CDR1 is MNHEY and CDR2 is SMNVEV (reference sequence). This CDR3 reads CASSLKLYNEQFF. In DNA form, the CDR3 reads TGTGCCAGCAGTTTAAAACTATACAATGAGCAGTTCTTC.